What follows are 3 T cell receptor beta chains derived from one specimen sequenced in a study of CD8+ T cells in alopecia areata. Investigators isolated RNA and reverse transcribed it into cDNA to act as the sequencing template. The data were produced by immunoSEQ multiplex PCR, yet TCRdb's version contains in-frame clones alone and is incomplete. Observed in the sample are about 110,000 clones, none of them singletons. Material: lesional skin. The receptors derive from a C3H/HeJ mouse with alopecia areata. These mice share the MHC haplotype H2-k.

This clone appeared a few times. Gene names are the mouse ones. The missing CDR3 end, 4 residues past where the read stops, is filled in from the germline J gene. The V and J genes are TRBV1 and TRBJ2-1; 11 bases fit TRBD2. CDR1 is NSQYPW, CDR2 LRSPGD, per germline (reference sequence). V was clipped by 2 bases and J by 2 bases; unmatched bases: 5. The CDR3 sequence is 17 residues long. The sequenced CDR3 bases are TGCACCTGCAGTGCACTCGGACTGGGGGGCTACTATGCT. Its protein is CTCSALGLGGYYA. The complete CDR3 protein is CTCSALGLGGYYAEQFF.

Details on this clone: TCRdb's protein does not match the DNA translation at residue 11; the protein provided is translated from the DNA. Gene labels here are mouse ones. The CDR3 here is CAWKGQGPGNTLYF. The CDR3 DNA, read in part, is TGTGCCTGGAAGGGACAGGGCCCTGGAAATACG. The genes are TRBV31 and TRBJ1-3, with 9 bases aligning to TRBD1. Read sequence stops 3 residues before the CDR3 end, and the germline J gene provides the missing end. Per germline, CDR1 GKSSPN and CDR2 SITVG. The CDR3 loop spans 14 amino acids. V shed 4 bases, J shed 2 bases, and the junction held 3 bases outside the gene matches.

This clone was seen repeatedly, ten times or more. The genes are named according to mouse. The CDR3 goes on 4 residues after the read ends, and that part is filled in from the germline J gene. The chain combines TRBV13-3 with TRBJ2-1; unclear D gene. Germline V CDR1 and CDR2: NNHDY, SYVADS. This CDR3 is built from 11 residues. Trimming took 9 bases from V and 4 from J, leaving 8 bases between them. The sequenced part of the CDR3 DNA is TGTGCCACCTGGCGGTATGCT. Translating it yields CATWRYA. The CDR3 reads in full as CATWRYAEQFF.